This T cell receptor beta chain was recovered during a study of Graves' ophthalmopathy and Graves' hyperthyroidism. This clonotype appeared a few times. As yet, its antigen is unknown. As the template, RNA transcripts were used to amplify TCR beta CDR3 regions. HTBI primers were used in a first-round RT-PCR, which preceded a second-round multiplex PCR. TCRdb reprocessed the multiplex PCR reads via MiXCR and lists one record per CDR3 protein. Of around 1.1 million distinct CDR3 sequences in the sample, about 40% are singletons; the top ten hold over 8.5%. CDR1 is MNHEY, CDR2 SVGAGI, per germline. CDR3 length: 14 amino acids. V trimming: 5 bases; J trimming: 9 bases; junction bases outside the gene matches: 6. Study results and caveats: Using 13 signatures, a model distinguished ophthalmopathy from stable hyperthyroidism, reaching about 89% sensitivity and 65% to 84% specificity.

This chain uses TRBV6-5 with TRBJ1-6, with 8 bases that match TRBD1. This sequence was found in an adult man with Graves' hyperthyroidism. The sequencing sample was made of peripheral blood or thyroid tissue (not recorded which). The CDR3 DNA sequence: TGTGCCAGCAGTGTGACAGGGGTTTTTTCACCCCTCCACTTT. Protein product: CASSVTGVFSPLHF.